These T cell receptor beta chains were read from a single sample in a study of graft-versus-host responses after intestinal transplantation. Antigens of these TCRs are unknown. The method was immunoSEQ multiplex PCR; TCRdb's version includes in-frame clones alone and lacks a portion of them. The repertoire has some 80,000 clones, more than 85% of them found once; the top ten carry about 7.3%. Sequencing was performed on unstimulated CD8+ T cells sorted from spleen or lymph node cells, taken before transplant. The receptors were sampled from a human donor who was the organ donor for an intestinal transplant. Each CDR3 is given with its conserved first and last residue. The D gene is left open where the match is weak.

J | D | V | DNA | CDR3
TRBJ1-1 | - | TRBV6-4 | TGTGCCAGCAGTGAAGGGGGGCGGGCCACTGAAGCTTTCTTT | CASSEGGRATEAFF
TRBJ1-2 | - | TRBV11-2 | TGTGCCAGCAGCCCCGACAGCTCCTTCTCCTATGGCTACACCTTC | CASSPDSSFSYGYTF
TRBJ1-2 | - | TRBV6-5 | TGTGCCAGCAGTAGCTGGGGGGGCGAGGGCTATGGCTACACCTTC | CASSSWGGEGYGYTF
TRBJ2-7 | - | TRBV11-2 | TGTGCCAGCAGCCCCTTACAGGCCTCCTACGAGCAGTACTTC | CASSPLQASYEQYF
TRBJ1-1 | - | TRBV11-3 | TGTGCCAGCAACTTACTGGGGGCGGCTGAAGCTTTCTTT | CASNLLGAAEAFF
TRBJ2-7 | TRBD1 | TRBV5-4 | TGTGCCAGCAGCTTCCTGACAGGGGCGGACGCCCTCCCAACCTACGAGCAGTACTTC | CASSFLTGADALPTYEQYF
TRBJ2-1 | - | TRBV5-4 | TGTGCCAGCAGCTTCAGTGTCACTTCCTACAATGAGCAGTTCTTC | CASSFSVTSYNEQFF
TRBJ2-7 | - | TRBV19 | TGTGCCAGTACCTTCACTTACCCAAGCTACGAGCAGTACTTC | CASTFTYPSYEQYF
TRBJ2-2 | - | TRBV4-1 | TGCGCCAGCAGCCAAGAAGTTCACGGGGAGCTGTTTTTT | CASSQEVHGELFF
TRBJ1-1 | TRBD1 | TRBV5-1 | TGCGCCAGCAGCTTAGGGACAGGGAACACTGAAGCTTTCTTT | CASSLGTGNTEAFF
TRBJ1-2 | TRBD1 | TRBV7-2 | TGTGCCAGCAGCTTAGGGGGACAGGACTATGGCTACACCTTC | CASSLGGQDYGYTF
TRBJ2-1 | TRBD2 | TRBV27 | TGTGCCAGCACCCGAAAAGCCGCTAGCGGGGATGATGAGCAGTTCTTC | CASTRKAASGDDEQFF
TRBJ2-7 | - | TRBV7-9 | TGTGCCAGCGGCTTTATTGGCGACGAGCAGTACTTC | CASGFIGDEQYF
TRBJ2-7 | - | TRBV5-5 | TGTGCCAGCAGCTTGGAAAGTCCTCTTTTGGACTTC | CASSLESPLLDF
TRBJ2-7 | - | TRBV5-1 | TGCGCCAGCAGCTTGCTGTTCTGGGGCTACGAGCAGTACTTC | CASSLLFWGYEQYF
TRBJ2-7 | - | TRBV11-2 | TGTGCCAGCAGCTTAGTGGGCGGAGACTACGAGCAGTACTTC | CASSLVGGDYEQYF